This TCR beta chain was sequenced in a study of blood T cells in healthy people across ages. The wider study: Template switching picked up about one barcoded beta molecule for each two T cells.

A second roughly 6 to 12 cycle PCR used barcoded and J-beta primers. A template-switch adaptor that had 12 random nucleotides put a tag on each cDNA molecule. TCRdb redid the calling of the 5' RACE reads with MiXCR, one entry per CDR3 protein. The table records about 680,000 distinct CDR3 sequences, roughly 50% of them present only once. This clonotype came up many times. This CDR3 spans 12 amino acids. CDR1 is SGHTA, CDR2 FQGNSA, per germline. Trimming took off 5 bases at V and 3 bases at J, with 8 bases between the two ends. This chain joins TRBV7-2 and TRBJ2-7; no clear D. The material sequenced was blood. This receptor was taken from a woman aged 60-75 years in good health. CDR3 region: CASSPGFYEQYF. The CDR3 DNA follows: TGTGCCAGCAGCCCAGGTTTCTACGAGCAGTACTTC.